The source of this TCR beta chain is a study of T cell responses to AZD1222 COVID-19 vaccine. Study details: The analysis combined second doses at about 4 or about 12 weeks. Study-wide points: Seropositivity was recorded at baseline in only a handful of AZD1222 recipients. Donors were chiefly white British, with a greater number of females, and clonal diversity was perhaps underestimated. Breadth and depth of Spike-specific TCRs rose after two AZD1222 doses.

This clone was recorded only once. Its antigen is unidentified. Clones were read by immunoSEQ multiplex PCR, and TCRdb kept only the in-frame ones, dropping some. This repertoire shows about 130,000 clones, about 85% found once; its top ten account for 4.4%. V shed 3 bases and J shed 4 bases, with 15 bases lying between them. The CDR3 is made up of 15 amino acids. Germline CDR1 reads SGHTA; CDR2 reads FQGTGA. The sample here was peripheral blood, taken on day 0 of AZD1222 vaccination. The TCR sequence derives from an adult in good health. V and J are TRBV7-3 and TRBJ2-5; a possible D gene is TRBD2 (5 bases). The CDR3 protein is CASSFFSPGRETQYF. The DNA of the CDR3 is TGTGCCAGCAGCTTCTTTTCCCCTGGGAGAGAGACCCAGTACTTC.